This section outlines one TCR beta chain sequence together with its context. This sample is drawn from a study of response to subunit inactivated influenza vaccine. Using its own MiXCR run on the RT-PCR reads, TCRdb lists one record per CDR3 protein. The sample holds around 600,000 distinct CDR3 sequences, 11% seen once. The data were also submitted as part of a second study, on T cells expressing NK-cell markers. In that study: Beta-chain TCR cDNA was generated via 5'RACE template switching with UMIs. In several donors, dominant clonotypes made up 28.3-60.1% of CD3+CD56-NKG2C+ cells.

The input for sequencing was PBMCs from blood, taken on the day of vaccination. The receptor was isolated from a man aged 50 to 59 who received an inactivated influenza vaccine.

DNA for the CDR3: TGCGCCAGCAGTCAATCGCGGAGGGGCCCCTACGAGCAGTACTTC. It encodes CASSQSRRGPYEQYF. The chain couples TRBV23-1 to TRBJ2-7; D may be TRBD2 (6 bases). TRBV23-1 is flagged as an ORF with uncertain function. The CDR3 loop spans 15 amino acids. Trimming stripped 0 bases from V and 2 bases from J, with 11 bases between.